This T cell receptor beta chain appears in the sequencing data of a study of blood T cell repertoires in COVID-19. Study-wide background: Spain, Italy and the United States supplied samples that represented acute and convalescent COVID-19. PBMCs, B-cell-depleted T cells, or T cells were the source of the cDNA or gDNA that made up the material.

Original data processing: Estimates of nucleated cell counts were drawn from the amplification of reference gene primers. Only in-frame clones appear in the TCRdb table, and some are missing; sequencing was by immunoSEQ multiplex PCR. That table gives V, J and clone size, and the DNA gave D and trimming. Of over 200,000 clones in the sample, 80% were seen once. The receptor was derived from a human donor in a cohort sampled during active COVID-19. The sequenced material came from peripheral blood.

The CDR3 region is CATLAGGYEQYF. DNA of the CDR3: TGTGCCACCCTAGCGGGAGGGTACGAGCAGTACTTC. This chain joins TRBV28 and TRBJ2-7; 12 nucleotides agree with TRBD2. The V gene's germline CDR1 is MDHEN and CDR2 SYDVKM. V was pared by 10 bases and J by 4 bases, with 2 bases of the junction left unmatched. The CDR3 runs to 12 residues.